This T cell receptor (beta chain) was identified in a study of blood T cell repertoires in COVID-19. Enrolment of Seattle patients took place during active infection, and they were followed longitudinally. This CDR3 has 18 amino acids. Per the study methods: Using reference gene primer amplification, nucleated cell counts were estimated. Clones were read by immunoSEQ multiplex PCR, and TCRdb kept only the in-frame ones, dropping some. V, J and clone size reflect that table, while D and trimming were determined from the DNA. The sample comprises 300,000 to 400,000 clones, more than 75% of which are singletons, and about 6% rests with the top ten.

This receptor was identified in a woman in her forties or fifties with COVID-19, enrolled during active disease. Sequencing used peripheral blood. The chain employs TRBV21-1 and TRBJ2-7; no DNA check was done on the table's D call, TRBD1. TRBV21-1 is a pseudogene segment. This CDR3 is CASSKAGRRDRDIYEQYF. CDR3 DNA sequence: TGTGCCAGCAGCAAAGCAGGTAGGAGGGACAGGGACATCTACGAGCAGTACTTC.